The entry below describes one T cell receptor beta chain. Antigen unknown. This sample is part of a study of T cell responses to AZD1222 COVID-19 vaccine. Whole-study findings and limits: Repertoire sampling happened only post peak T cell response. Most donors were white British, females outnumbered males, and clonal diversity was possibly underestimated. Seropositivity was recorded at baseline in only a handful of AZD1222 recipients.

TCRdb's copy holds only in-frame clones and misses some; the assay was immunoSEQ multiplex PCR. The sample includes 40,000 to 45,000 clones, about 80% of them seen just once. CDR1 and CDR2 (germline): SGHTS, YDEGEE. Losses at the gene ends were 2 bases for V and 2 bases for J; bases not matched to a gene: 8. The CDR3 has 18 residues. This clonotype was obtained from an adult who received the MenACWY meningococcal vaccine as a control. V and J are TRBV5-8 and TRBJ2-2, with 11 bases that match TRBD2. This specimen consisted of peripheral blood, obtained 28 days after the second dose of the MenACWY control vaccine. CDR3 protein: CASSLPGLAVDNTGELFF. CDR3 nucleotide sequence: TGTGCCAGCAGCTTACCGGGACTAGCGGTAGATAACACCGGGGAGCTGTTTTTT.